The rows below give T cell receptor beta chains drawn from one sample of a study of CD8+ T cells in alopecia areata. Here immunoSEQ multiplex PCR was the method, and the copy in TCRdb shows in-frame clones only, minus some. The profile covers 4,000 to 5,000 clones, with more than 85% appearing a single time and less than 20% taken by the ten largest. The sequences come from skin, collected at week 4, from a patient treated with tofacitinib. These receptors all come from a human donor with alopecia areata. Both conserved end residues are part of each CDR3. Each record gives: J gene, V gene, CDR3 protein.

TRBJ2-1 TRBV21-1 CASTRYNEQFF
TRBJ2-1 TRBV29-1 CSVADGNNEQFF
TRBJ1-1 TRBV5-1 CASSLGAGQGDTEAFF
TRBJ2-1 TRBV7-2 CASSRDFEQFF
TRBJ2-5 TRBV21-1 CASSRQQAGNPPGTQYF
TRBJ1-1 TRBV6-5 CASTTRVAPNTEAFF
TRBJ1-2 TRBV28 CASSWTRNYGYTF
TRBJ2-7 TRBV28 CASRWTGGLTYEQYF
TRBJ2-3 TRBV5-1 CASSIDRNKADTQYF
TRBJ1-1 TRBV19 CASTPWQGLNTEAFF
TRBJ1-4 TRBV25-1 CASSATGTEKLFF
TRBJ1-4 TRBV2 CASSEGAVVEKLFF
TRBJ1-2 TRBV7-2 CASSSGQGEPRGYGYTF
TRBJ1-2 TRBV29-1 CSADSYGYTF
TRBJ1-2 TRBV9 CASSTRGGFYGYTF
TRBJ1-2 TRBV19 CASSTTDRGPYGYTF
TRBJ2-1 TRBV18 CASSPRTSGGGSYNEQFF
TRBJ2-7 TRBV6-1 CATQTVAYEQYF
TRBJ1-1 TRBV6-1 CASSEILNTEAFF
TRBJ2-3 TRBV5-6 CASSSRWLGATDTQYF
TRBJ1-1 TRBV27 CASSFAGNKNTEAFF
TRBJ2-7 TRBV9 CASSRGARGQAYEQYF
TRBJ1-5 TRBV19 CASSILYREPNQPQHF
TRBJ2-7 TRBV14 CASSQAGYEQYF
TRBJ2-6 TRBV2 CASSGGQGAGANVLTF
TRBJ1-6 TRBV7-9 CASSLSGRGHYNSPLHF
TRBJ2-5 TRBV6-1 CASTGLAGGQETQYF
TRBJ2-1 TRBV11-2 CASSSELYNEQFF
TRBJ1-4 TRBV30 CAWSGQSTNEKLFF
TRBJ1-1 TRBV5-4 CASSPDRVNTEAFF
TRBJ2-7 TRBV6-5 CASSQLSGGAYEQYF
TRBJ1-2 TRBV19 CASSIGGSYGYTF
TRBJ1-1 TRBV12-5 CASGARDPNTEAFF
TRBJ2-3 TRBV6-5 CASSSRPDSSTDTQYF
TRBJ2-2 TRBV30 CAWTHRGPGELFF
TRBJ1-6 TRBV18 CASSPTDWGSPLHF
TRBJ1-2 TRBV27 CASSRAGYGYTF
TRBJ1-6 TRBV5-6 CASSLETANSPLHF
TRBJ2-3 TRBV5-1 CASSLEGLTDTQYF
TRBJ2-5 TRBV4-3 CASSQDLATGWKTQYF
TRBJ1-1 TRBV19 CASSLYSGGSEAFF
TRBJ2-5 TRBV29-1 CSVEKGLETQYF
TRBJ1-5 TRBV6-5 CASRRQPDQPQHF
TRBJ2-4 TRBV19 CASTLGQGNIQYF
TRBJ1-2 TRBV10-3 CAISKETNYGYTF
TRBJ1-5 TRBV19 CASSLGATNQPQHF
TRBJ2-2 TRBV7-2 CASSLSRELANTGELFF
TRBJ2-2 TRBV5-4 CASRASGQYGGRSGELFF
TRBJ1-5 TRBV7-8 CASSLSRSNPQHF
TRBJ2-3 TRBV7-9 CASSLGQGATSTDTQYF
TRBJ2-1 TRBV29-1 CSVDTAGIYNEQFF
TRBJ2-3 TRBV27 CASSSGLNTQYF
TRBJ1-2 TRBV6-1 CASSDGQYYGYTF
TRBJ2-1 TRBV19 CASSLGWGQNYNEQFF
TRBJ1-2 TRBV6-1 CASSLWDRACTF
TRBJ2-7 TRBV7-2 CASSQNDYEQYF
TRBJ1-1 TRBV5-1 CASSVGLFTEAFF